This T cell receptor (beta chain) was found in a study of blood T cell repertoires in COVID-19. Whole-study context: Italy, Spain and the United States were the sources of the convalescent and acute COVID-19 samples. T cells, B-cell-depleted T cells, or PBMCs supplied cDNA or gDNA.

As handled by the study authors: Reference gene primer amplification in the assay estimated nucleated cell counts. Assay used: immunoSEQ multiplex PCR; TCRdb lists only in-frame clones, some missing. D and trimming come from the DNA, and the V and J calls and clone size come from that table. The table records approximately 69,000 clones, about 80% of them present only once. The CDR3 sequence is 14 residues long. Trimming cost V 3 bases and J 5 bases; bases outside gene matches: 4. Germline lookup yields CDR1 SEHNR and CDR2 FQNEAQ (reference sequence). The sample consisted of peripheral blood. The clonotype originates from an elderly woman with acute or convalescent COVID-19. This rearrangement joins TRBV7-9 to TRBJ1-5, with 7 bases fitting TRBD1. In DNA, the CDR3 is TGTGCCAGCAGCTTGACAGGGAGCCATCAGCCCCAGCATTTT. It codes for CASSLTGSHQPQHF. The whole variable domain, filled in from reference TRBV7-9 and TRBJ1-5, reads DTGVSQNPRHKITKRGQNVTFRCDPISEHNRLYWYRQTLGQGPEFLTYFQNEAQLEKSRLLSDRFSAERPKGSFSTLEIQRTEQGDSAMYLCASSLTGSHQPQHFGDGTRLSIL.